A single sample gave rise to the 4 T cell receptor beta chains below, sequenced in a study of blood T cell repertoires in COVID-19. Profiled with immunoSEQ multiplex PCR; TCRdb holds only in-frame clones, not every one. The repertoire holds approximately 350,000 clones, 80% to 90% seen once, with about 2.7% in the top ten. The sequenced sample consisted of peripheral blood. The receptor set was obtained from a man aged 30 to 45 with active or convalescent COVID-19.

The chain carries TRBV18 and TRBJ1-5; 7 nucleotides agree with TRBD1. V lost 3 bases to trimming and J lost 3 bases; unmatched junction nucleotides: 5. This CDR3 has 15 amino acids. Germline CDR1 KGHSH, CDR2 LQKENI. Here the CDR3 DNA reads TGTGCCAGCTCACCCATGGGACAGAACAATCAGCCCCAGCATTTT. Translated, it gives CASSPMGQNNQPQHF.

This clone was observed a few times. The chain employs TRBV2 and TRBJ2-7, with 7 bases identical to TRBD2. CDR1 is SNHLY, CDR2 FYNNEI, per germline. This CDR3 comprises 15 residues. The J segment lost 2 bases and the V segment lost 4 bases, leaving 8 bases of the junction unmatched. CDR3 DNA sequence: TGTGCCAGCAGTGCTTGGGCTAGCGGTGCCTACGAGCAGTACTTC. As protein: CASSAWASGAYEQYF.

The chain carries TRBV4-3 and TRBJ2-7; D is possibly TRBD1 (5 bases). Germline V gives CDR1 LGHNA, CDR2 YSLEER. Trimming shortened V by 1 base and J by 2 bases, and 18 bases separated the two germline ends. This CDR3 region has 17 residues. The CDR3 region has the DNA TGCGCCAGCAGCCAAGGCCCCCCCCAGGGCAAAACCTACGAGCAGTACTTC. Protein product: CASSQGPPQGKTYEQYF.

CDR3 sequence reads: CATSVPQGDGYNEQFF. CDR3 nucleotides: TGTGCCACCAGTGTTCCCCAGGGGGATGGATACAATGAGCAGTTCTTC. The chain recombines TRBV24-1 with TRBJ2-1; 7 nucleotides match TRBD1. V shed 5 bases and J 4 bases; nucleotides not matched to a gene: 10. The CDR3 is 16 residues long. CDR1 and CDR2 (germline): KGHDR, SFDVKD.